Only a few counts were recorded for the clone carrying this T cell receptor (beta chain). The data derive from a study of early T cells in non-severe SARS-CoV-2 infection. Study information: From unsorted whole blood, bulk RNA was sequenced, and the chains remained unpaired.

Molecules of cDNA were individually given unique molecular identifiers that were attached to them. In TCRdb, the 5' RACE reads were re-called with MiXCR into one record per CDR3 protein. The sample has nearly 70,000 distinct CDR3 sequences, more than 3.5% seen once. Germline loops: CDR1 SGHTA, CDR2 FQGTGA. V was pared by 4 bases and J by 0 bases, with 12 bases of the junction left unmatched. The CDR3 runs to 18 residues. The TCR originated in an adult who was a healthcare worker with PCR-confirmed SARS-CoV-2 infection or an uninfected control (not recorded which). The donor label of this sample is uncertain. The sample here was whole blood, taken at baseline. The V call is TRBV7-3, the J call TRBJ2-3; 8 bases match TRBD1. The CDR3 DNA reads as TGTGCCAGCAGCTCTACCCAAACAGGGGGTCTTAGCACAGATACGCAGTATTTT. Its protein is CASSSTQTGGLSTDTQYF. The whole variable domain, remainder taken from reference TRBV7-3 and TRBJ2-3, is GAGVSQTPSNKVTEKGKYVELRCDPISGHTALYWYRQSLGQGPEFLIYFQGTGAADDSGLPNDRFFAVRPEGSVSTLKIQRTERGDSAVYLCASSSTQTGGLSTDTQYFGPGTRLTVL.